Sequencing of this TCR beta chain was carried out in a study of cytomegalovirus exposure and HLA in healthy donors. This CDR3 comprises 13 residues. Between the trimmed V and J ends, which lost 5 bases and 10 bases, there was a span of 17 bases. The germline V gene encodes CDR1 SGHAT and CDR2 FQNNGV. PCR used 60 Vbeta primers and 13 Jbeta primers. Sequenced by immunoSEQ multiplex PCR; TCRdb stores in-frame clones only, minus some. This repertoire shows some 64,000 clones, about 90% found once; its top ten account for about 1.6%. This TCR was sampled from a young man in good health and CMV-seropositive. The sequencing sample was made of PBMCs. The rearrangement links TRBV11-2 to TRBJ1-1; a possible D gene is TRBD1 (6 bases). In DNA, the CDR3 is TGTGCCAGCAGCCCCCCGGGACACAGAGTAGCTTTCTTT. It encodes CASSPPGHRVAFF.